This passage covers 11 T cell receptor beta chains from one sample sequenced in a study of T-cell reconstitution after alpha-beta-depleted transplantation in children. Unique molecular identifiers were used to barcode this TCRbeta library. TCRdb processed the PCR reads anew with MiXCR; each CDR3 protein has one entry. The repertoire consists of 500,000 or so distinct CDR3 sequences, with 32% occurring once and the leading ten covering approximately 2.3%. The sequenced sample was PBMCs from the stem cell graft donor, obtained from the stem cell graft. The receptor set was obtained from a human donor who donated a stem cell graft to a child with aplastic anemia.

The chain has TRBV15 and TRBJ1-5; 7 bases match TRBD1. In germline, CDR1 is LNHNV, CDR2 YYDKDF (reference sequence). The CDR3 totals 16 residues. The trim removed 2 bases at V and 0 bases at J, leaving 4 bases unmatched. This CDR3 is CATSRNRQGSNQPQHF. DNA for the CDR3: TGTGCCACCAGCAGAAATAGACAGGGTAGCAATCAGCCCCAGCATTTT.

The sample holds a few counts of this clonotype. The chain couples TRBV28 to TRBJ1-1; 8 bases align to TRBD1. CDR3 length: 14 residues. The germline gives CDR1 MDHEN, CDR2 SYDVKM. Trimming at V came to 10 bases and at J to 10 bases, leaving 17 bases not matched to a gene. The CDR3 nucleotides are TGTGCCACCTGGGGACAGGCCCACTCCCTCTCAGCTTTCTTT. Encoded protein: CATWGQAHSLSAFF.

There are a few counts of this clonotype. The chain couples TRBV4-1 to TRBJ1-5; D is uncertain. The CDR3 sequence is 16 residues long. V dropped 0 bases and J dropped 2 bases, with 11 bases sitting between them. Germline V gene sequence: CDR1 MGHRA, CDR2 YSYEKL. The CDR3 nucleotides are TGCGCCAGCAGCCAAGATCGGCGGGGAGGCAATCAGCCCCAGCATTTT. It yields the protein CASSQDRRGGNQPQHF.

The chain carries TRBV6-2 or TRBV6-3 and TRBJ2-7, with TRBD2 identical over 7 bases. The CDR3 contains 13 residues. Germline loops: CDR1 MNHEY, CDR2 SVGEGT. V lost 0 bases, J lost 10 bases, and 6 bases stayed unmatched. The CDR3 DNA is TGTGCCAGCAGTTACTCCCTAGCGGTTTTCCAGTACGTC. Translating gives CASSYSLAVFQYV.

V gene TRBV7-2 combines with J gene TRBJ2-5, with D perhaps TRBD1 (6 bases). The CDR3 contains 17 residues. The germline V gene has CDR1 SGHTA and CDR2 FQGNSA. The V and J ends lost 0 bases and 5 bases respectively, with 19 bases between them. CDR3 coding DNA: TGTGCCAGCAGCTTAGCCGGGTTAGGCAGGGGCGATGAGACCCAGTACTTC. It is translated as CASSLAGLGRGDETQYF. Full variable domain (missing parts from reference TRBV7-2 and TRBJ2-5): GAGVSQSPSNKVTEKGKDVELRCDPISGHTALYWYRQSLGQGLEFLIYFQGNSAPDKSGLPSDRFSAERTGGSVSTLTIQRTQQEDSAVYLCASSLAGLGRGDETQYFGPGTRLLVL.

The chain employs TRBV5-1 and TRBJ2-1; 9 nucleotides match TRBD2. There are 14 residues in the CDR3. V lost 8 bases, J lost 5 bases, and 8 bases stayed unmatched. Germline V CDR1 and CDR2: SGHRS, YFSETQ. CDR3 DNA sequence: TGCGCCAGTAGCCGGACTAGCGTAGACAATGAGCAGTTCTTC. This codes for CASSRTSVDNEQFF. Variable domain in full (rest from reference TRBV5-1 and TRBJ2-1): KAGVTQTPRYLIKTRGQQVTLSCSPISGHRSVSWYQQTPGQGLQFLFEYFSETQRNKGNFPGRFSGRQFSNSRSEMNVSTLELGDSALYLCASSRTSVDNEQFFGPGTRLTVL.

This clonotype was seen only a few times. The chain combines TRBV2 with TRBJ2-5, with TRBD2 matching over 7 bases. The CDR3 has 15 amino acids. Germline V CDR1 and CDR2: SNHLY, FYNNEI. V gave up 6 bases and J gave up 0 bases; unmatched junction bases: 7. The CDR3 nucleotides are TGTGCCAGCAGAGCGGGACGGCTGAACCAAGAGACCCAGTACTTC. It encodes CASRAGRLNQETQYF.

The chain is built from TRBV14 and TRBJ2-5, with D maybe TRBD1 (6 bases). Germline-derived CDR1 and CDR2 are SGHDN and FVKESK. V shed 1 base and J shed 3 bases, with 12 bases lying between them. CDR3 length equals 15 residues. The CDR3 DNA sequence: TGTGCCAGCAGCCAAGGGACAGCTAGAAAAGAGACCCAGTACTTC. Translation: CASSQGTARKETQYF. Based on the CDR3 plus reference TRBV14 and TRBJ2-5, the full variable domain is EAGVTQFPSHSVIEKGQTVTLRCDPISGHDNLYWYRRVMGKEIKFLLHFVKESKQDESGMPNNRFLAERTGGTYSTLKVQPAELEDSGVYFCASSQGTARKETQYFGPGTRLLVL.

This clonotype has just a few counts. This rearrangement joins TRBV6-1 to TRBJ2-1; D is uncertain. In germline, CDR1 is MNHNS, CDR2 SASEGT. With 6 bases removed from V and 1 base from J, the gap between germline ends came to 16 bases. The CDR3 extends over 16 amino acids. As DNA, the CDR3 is TGTGCCAGCAGCCGCCAACACTATTCTTCCTACAATGAGCAGTTCTTC. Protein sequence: CASSRQHYSSYNEQFF.

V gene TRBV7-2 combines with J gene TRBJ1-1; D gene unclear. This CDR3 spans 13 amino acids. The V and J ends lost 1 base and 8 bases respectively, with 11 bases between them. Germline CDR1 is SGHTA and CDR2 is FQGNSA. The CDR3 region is CASSLEFPTEAFF. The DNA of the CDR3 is TGTGCCAGCAGCTTAGAATTCCCCACCGAAGCTTTCTTT.

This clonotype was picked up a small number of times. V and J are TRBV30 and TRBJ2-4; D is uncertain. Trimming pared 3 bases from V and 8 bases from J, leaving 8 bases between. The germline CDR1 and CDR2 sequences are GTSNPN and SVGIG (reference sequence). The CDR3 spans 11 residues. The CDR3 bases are TGTGCCTGGAGCGTTAGGGACATTCAGTACTTC. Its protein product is CAWSVRDIQYF.